This entry concerns a single TCR beta chain. Its target is unknown. This entry comes from a study of CD8+ T cells in alopecia areata. RNA extraction was followed by reverse transcription into cDNA, which acted as the sequencing template. Here immunoSEQ multiplex PCR was the method, and the copy in TCRdb shows in-frame clones only, minus some. Among 150,000 or so clones listed, 55% were seen once. V shed 1 base and J shed 9 bases, with 8 bases lying between them. The CDR3 has 12 amino acids. The germline V gene has CDR1 SGHDT and CDR2 YYEEEE. Study conclusions and caveats: Elevated clonality characterized lesional scalp relative to normal scalp, particularly in alopecia totalis/universalis.

The sample comprised CD4+ T cells sorted from blood. The chain has TRBV5-6 and TRBJ2-1, with D unresolved. This TCR came from a human donor in good health. CDR3 sequence (DNA): TGTGCCAGCAGCTTGTTCGAAAGTGAGCAGTTCTTC. This sequence encodes CASSLFESEQFF.